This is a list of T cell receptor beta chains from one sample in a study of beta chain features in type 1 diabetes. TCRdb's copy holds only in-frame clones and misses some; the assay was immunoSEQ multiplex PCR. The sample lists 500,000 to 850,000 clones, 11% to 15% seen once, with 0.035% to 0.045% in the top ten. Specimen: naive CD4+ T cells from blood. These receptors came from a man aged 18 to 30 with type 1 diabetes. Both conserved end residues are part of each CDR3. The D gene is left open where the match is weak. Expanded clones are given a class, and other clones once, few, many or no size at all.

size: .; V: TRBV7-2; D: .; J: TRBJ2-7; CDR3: CASSLGPAPEYEQYF; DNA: TGTGCCAGCAGCTTAGGGCCGGCGCCGGAATACGAGCAGTACTTC
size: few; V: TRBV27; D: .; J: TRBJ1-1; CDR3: CASRRGTNTEAFF; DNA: TGTGCCAGCAGGAGAGGAACGAACACTGAAGCTTTCTTT
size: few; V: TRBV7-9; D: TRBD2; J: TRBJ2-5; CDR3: CASTPLVSGGLQSQETQYF; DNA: TGTGCCAGCACCCCACTAGTGAGCGGGGGGCTCCAATCTCAAGAGACCCAGTACTTC
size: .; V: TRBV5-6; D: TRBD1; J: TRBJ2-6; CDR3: CASSRGGHASSGANVLTF; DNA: TGTGCCAGCAGCCGAGGGGGCCATGCCTCCTCTGGGGCCAACGTCCTGACTTTC
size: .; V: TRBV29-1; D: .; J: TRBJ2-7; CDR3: CSADGGGAYEQYF; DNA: TGCAGCGCCGATGGAGGGGGAGCCTACGAGCAGTACTTC
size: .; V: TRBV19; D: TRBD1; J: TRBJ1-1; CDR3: CASSVTGTGDTEAFF; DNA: TGTGCCAGTAGTGTTACCGGGACAGGGGACACTGAAGCTTTCTTT
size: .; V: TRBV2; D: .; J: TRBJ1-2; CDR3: CASSEQGNGYTF; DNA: TGTGCCAGCAGTGAACAGGGGAATGGCTACACCTTC
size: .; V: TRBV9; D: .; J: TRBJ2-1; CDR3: CASSGYREENNEQFF; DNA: TGTGCCAGCAGCGGATACAGGGAAGAAAACAATGAGCAGTTCTTC
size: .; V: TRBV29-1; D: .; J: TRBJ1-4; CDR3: CSVCGVQANEKLFF; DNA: TGCAGCGTTTGCGGGGTACAAGCTAATGAAAAACTGTTTTTT
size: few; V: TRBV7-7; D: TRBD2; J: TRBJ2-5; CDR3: CASSPTSGRGETQYF; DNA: TGTGCTAGCAGCCCGACTAGCGGGAGGGGGGAGACCCAGTACTTC
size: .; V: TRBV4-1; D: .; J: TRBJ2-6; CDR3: CASSQGPGVQSGANVLTF; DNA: TGCGCCAGCAGCCAAGGGCCAGGGGTACAATCTGGGGCCAACGTCCTGACTTTC
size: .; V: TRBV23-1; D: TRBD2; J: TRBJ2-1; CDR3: CASSQTLLAGEAISVGEQFF; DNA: TGCGCCAGCAGTCAAACCCTACTAGCGGGAGAGGCCATAAGTGTCGGTGAGCAGTTCTTC
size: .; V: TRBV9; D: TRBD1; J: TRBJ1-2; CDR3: CASSVAGGANYGYTF; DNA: TGTGCCAGCAGCGTAGCAGGGGGAGCTAACTATGGCTACACCTTC
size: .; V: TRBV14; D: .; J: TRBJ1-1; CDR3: CASSVQENTEAFF; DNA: TGTGCCAGCAGCGTACAGGAGAACACTGAAGCTTTCTTT
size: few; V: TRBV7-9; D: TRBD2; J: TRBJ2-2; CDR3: CASSFTGGYTGELFF; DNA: TGTGCCAGCAGCTTCACGGGAGGATACACCGGGGAGCTGTTTTTT
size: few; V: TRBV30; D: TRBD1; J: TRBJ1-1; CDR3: CAWSEGQGTEAFF; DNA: TGTGCCTGGAGTGAAGGACAGGGGACTGAAGCTTTCTTT
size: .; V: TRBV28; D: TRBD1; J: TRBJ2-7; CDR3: CASSSTIRDRYF; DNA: TGTGCCAGCAGTTCTACAATCCGGGACAGGTACTTC
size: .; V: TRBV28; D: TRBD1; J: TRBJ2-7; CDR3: CASSVTGTGEYF; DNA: TGTGCCAGCAGTGTTACCGGGACAGGGGAGTACTTC
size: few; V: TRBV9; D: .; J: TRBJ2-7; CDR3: CASSIGLENYEQYF; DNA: TGTGCCAGCAGCATAGGACTGGAAAACTACGAGCAGTACTTC
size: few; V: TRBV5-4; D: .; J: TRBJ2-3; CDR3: CASSLAQDTQYF; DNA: TGTGCCAGCAGCTTGGCCCAAGATACGCAGTATTTT
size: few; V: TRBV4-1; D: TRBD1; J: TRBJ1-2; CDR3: CASSQARDRGPYYGYTF; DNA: TGCGCCAGCAGCCAAGCCCGGGACAGGGGGCCCTACTATGGCTACACCTTC
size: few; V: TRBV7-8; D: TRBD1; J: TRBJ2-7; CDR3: CASSHYRDRGHEQYF; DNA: TGTGCCAGCAGCCACTACCGGGACAGGGGGCACGAGCAGTACTTC
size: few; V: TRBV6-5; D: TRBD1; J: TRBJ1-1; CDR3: CASSYLGQGAREAFF; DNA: TGTGCCAGCAGTTACTTGGGACAGGGGGCGCGAGAAGCTTTCTTT
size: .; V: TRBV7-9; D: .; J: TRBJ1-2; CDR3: CASSASPTATNYGYTF; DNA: TGTGCCAGCAGCGCTTCCCCGACGGCTACTAACTATGGCTACACCTTC